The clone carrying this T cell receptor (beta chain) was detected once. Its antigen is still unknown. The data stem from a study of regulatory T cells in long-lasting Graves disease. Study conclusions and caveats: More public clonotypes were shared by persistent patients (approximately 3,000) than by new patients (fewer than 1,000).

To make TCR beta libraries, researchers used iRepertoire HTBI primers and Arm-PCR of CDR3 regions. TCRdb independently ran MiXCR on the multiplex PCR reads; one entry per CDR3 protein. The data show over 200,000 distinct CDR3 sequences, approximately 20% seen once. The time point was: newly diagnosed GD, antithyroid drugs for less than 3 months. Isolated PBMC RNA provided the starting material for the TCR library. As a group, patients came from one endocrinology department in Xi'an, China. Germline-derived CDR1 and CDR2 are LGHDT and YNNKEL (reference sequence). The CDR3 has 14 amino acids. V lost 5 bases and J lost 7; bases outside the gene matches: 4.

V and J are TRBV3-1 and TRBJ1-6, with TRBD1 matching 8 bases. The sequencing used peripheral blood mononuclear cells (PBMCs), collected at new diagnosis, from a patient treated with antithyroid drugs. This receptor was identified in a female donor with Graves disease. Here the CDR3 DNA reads TGTGCCAGCAGCGAGGGACAGGAAAATTCACCCCTCCACTTT. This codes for CASSEGQENSPLHF.